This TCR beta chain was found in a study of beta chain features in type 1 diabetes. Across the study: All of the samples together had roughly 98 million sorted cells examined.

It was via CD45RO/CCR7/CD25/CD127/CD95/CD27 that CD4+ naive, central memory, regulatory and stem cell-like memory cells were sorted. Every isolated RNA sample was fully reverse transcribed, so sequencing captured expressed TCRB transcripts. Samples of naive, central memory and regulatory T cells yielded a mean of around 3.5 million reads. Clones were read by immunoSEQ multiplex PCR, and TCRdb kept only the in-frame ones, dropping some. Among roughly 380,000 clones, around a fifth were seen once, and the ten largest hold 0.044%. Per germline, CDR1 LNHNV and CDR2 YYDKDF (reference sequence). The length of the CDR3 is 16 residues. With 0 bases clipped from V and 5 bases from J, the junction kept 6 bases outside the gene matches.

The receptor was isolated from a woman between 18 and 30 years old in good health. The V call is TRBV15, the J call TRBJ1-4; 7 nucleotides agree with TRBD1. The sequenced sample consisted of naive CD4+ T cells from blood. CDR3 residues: CATSRDPTGANEKLFF. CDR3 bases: TGTGCCACCAGCAGAGATCCCACAGGGGCAAATGAAAAACTGTTTTTT.